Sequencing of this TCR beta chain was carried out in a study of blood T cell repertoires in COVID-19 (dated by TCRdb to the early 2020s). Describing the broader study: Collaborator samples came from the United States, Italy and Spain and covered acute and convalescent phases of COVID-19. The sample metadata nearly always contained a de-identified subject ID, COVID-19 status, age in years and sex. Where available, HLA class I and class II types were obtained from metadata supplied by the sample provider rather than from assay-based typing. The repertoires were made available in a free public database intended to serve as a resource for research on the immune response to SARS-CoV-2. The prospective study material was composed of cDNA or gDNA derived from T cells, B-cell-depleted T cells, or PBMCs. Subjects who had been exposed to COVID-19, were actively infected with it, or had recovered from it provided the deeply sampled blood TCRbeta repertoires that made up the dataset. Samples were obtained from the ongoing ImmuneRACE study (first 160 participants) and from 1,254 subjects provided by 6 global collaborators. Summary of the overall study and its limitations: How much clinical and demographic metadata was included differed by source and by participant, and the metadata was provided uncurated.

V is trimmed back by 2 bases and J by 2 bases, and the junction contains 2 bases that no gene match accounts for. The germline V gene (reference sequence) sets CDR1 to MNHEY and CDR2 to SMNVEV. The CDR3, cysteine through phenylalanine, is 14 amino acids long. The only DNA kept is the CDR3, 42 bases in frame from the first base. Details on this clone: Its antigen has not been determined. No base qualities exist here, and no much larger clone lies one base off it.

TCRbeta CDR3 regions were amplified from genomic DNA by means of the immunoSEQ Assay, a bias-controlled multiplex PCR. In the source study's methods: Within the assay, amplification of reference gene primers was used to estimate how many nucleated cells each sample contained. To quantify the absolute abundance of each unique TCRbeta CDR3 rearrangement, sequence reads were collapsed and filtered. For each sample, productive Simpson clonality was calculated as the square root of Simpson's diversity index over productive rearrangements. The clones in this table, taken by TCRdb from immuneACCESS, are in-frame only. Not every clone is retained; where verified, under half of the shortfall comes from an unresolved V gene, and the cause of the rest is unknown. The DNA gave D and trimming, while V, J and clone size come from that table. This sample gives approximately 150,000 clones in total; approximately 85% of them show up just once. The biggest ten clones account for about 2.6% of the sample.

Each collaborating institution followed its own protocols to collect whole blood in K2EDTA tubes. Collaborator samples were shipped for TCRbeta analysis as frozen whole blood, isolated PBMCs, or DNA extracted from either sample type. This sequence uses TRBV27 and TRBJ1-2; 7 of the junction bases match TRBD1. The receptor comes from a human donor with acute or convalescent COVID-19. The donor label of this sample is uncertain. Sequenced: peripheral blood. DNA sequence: TGTGCCAGCAGTTTAAAGGACAGGAACTATGGCTACACCTTC. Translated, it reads CASSLKDRNYGYTF.